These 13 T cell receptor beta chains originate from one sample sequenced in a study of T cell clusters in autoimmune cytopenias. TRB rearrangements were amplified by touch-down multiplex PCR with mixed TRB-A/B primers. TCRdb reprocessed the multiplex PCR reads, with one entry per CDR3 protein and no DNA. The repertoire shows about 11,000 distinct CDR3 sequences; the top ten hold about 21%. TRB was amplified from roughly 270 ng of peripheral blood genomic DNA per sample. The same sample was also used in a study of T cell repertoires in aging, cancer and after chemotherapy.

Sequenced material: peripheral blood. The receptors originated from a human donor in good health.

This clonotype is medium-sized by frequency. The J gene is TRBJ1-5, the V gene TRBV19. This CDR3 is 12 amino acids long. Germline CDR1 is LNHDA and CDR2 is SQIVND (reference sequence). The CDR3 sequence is CASSGVGQPQHF.

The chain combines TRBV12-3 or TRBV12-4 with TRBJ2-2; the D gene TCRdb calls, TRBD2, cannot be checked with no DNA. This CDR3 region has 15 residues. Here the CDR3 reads CASSLGEGRAGELFF.

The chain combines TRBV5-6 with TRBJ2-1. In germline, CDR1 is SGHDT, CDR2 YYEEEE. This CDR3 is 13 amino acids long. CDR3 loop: CASSPRDAAEQFF.

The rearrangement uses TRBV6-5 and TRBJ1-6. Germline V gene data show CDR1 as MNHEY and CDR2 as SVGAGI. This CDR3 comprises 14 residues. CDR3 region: CASSYSNYNSPLHF.

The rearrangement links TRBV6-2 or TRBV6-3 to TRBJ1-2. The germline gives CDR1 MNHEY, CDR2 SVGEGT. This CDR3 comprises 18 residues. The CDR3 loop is CASSYSRLASMVDYGYTF.

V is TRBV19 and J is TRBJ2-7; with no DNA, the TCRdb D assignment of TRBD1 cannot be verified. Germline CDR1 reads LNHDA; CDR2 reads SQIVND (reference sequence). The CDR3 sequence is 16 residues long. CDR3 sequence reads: CASRNPGGDRAFEQYF.

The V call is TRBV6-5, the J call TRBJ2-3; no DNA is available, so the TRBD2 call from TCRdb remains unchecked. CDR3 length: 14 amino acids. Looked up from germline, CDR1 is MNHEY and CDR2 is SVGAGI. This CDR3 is CASSSPSDTDTQYF.

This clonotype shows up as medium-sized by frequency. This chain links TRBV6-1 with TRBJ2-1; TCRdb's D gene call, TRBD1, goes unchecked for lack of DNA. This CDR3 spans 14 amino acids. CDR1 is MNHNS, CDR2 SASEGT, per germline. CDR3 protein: CASRGRGSYNEQFF.

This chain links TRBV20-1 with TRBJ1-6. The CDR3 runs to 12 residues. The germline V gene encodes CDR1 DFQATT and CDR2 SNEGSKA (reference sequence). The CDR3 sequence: CSAREDISPLHF.

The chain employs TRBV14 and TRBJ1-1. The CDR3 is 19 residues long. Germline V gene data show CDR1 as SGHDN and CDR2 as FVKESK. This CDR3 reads CASSQDILGVRARNTEAFF.

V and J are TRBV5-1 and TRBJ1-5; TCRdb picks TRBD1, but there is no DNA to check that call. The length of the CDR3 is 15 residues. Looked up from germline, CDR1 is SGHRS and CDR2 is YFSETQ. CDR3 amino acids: CASSLAPGDNQPQHF. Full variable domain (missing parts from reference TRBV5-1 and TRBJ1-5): KAGVTQTPRYLIKTRGQQVTLSCSPISGHRSVSWYQQTPGQGLQFLFEYFSETQRNKGNFPGRFSGRQFSNSRSEMNVSTLELGDSALYLCASSLAPGDNQPQHFGDGTRLSIL.

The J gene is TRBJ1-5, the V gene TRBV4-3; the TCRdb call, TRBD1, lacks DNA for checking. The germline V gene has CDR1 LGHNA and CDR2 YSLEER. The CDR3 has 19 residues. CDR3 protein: CASSQYNLLQGSTNQPQHF.

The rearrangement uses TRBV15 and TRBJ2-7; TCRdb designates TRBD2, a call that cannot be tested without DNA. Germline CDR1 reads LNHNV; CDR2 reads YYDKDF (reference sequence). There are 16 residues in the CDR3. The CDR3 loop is CATSRGGTSARYEQYF.